The 11 T cell receptor beta chains presented below share a single source sample, sequenced in a study of CD8+ T cells in alopecia areata. Investigators isolated RNA and reverse transcribed it into cDNA to act as the sequencing template. Profiling relied on immunoSEQ multiplex PCR, and the TCRdb table lists in-frame clones only, not all of them. The sample has over 150,000 clones; around 60% are singletons. Indicated treatment: oral pan-JAK inhibitor, 5-10 mg twice daily. Sequenced material: CD4+ T cells sorted from blood, taken at week 4, from a patient treated with tofacitinib. The receptors were sampled from a human donor with alopecia areata.

About this clone: Within the sample, other DNA sequences also encode this same CDR3. The chain uses TRBV7-2 and TRBJ2-5; D not certain. Trimming cost V 1 base and J 1 base, with 4 bases left between them. Per the germline V gene, CDR1 is SGHTA and CDR2 is FQGNSA. The CDR3 is 13 residues long. As DNA, the CDR3 is TGTGCCAGCAGCTTAGTTAGCCAAGAGACCCAGTACTTC. It encodes CASSLVSQETQYF.

The V call is TRBV29-1, the J call TRBJ2-5; 7 bases are shared with TRBD2. V was clipped by 7 bases and J by 7 bases; unmatched bases: 9. Germline CDR1 SQVTM, CDR2 ANQGSEA. This CDR3 is 12 amino acids long. In nucleotides, the CDR3 is TGCAGCGCCGGACGGGAGGCGGGGACCCAGTACTTC. Amino acids: CSAGREAGTQYF.

The V and J genes are TRBV30 and TRBJ1-1; TRBD1 matches 8 bases. Germline CDR1 GTSNPN, CDR2 SVGIG (reference sequence). The CDR3 runs 14 residues. The trim removed 8 bases at V and 1 base at J, leaving 9 bases unmatched. CDR3 bases: TGTGCCAGTTTGACAGGGGAGGGGAACACTGAAGCTTTCTTT. It translates to CASLTGEGNTEAFF.

This chain links TRBV5-1 with TRBJ1-2, with a possible D match to TRBD1 (6 bases). Germline CDR1 reads SGHRS; CDR2 reads YFSETQ. The germline V and J ends were trimmed by 2 bases and 2 bases, with 10 bases remaining between them. The CDR3 loop spans 14 amino acids. CDR3 sequence reads: CASSFRQDNYGYTF. The CDR3 DNA sequence: TGCGCCAGCAGCTTTCGACAGGACAACTATGGCTACACCTTC.

V usage is TRBV28 and J usage is TRBJ2-5, with TRBD1 identical over 7 bases. The CDR3 spans 13 residues. Germline V gives CDR1 MDHEN, CDR2 SYDVKM. The trim removed 2 bases at V and 4 bases at J, leaving 1 base unmatched. The CDR3: CASSLPGGETQYF. The CDR3 nucleotides are TGTGCCAGCAGTTTACCAGGGGGAGAGACCCAGTACTTC.

V is TRBV9 and J is TRBJ1-2; D is ambiguous. CDR1 is SGDLS, CDR2 YYNGEE, per germline. With 4 bases removed from V and 2 bases from J, the gap between germline ends came to 3 bases. This CDR3 region has 11 residues. This chain's CDR3 is CASSQNYGYTF. The CDR3, as DNA: TGTGCCAGCAGCCAAAACTATGGCTACACCTTC. The whole variable domain, filled in from reference TRBV9 and TRBJ1-2, reads DSGVTQTPKHLITATGQRVTLRCSPRSGDLSVYWYQQSLDQGLQFLIQYYNGEERAKGNILERFSAQQFPDLHSELNLSSLELGDSALYFCASSQNYGYTFGSGTRLTVV.

CDR3 DNA sequence: TGTGCCTGGGGAATCCAGACTAGCGGGAGAATGGATACGCAGTATTTT. Translation gives CAWGIQTSGRMDTQYF. The chain links TRBV30 to TRBJ2-3; TRBD2 matches 12 bases. The trim removed 5 bases at V and 6 bases at J, leaving 12 bases unmatched. CDR3 length: 16 amino acids. In germline, CDR1 is GTSNPN, CDR2 SVGIG (reference sequence).

The chain links TRBV27 to TRBJ1-5, with D unresolved. The length of the CDR3 is 10 residues. V lost 10 bases to trimming and J lost 9 bases, with 10 bases between them. CDR1 and CDR2 from the germline V gene are MNHEY and SMNVEV (reference sequence). In nucleotides, the CDR3 is TGTGCCAACACCCTAGGGCCCCAGCATTTT. Translating it yields CANTLGPQHF.

This rearrangement joins TRBV4-2 to TRBJ2-1; 8 nucleotides align to TRBD2. The CDR3 spans 14 residues. V dropped 4 bases and J dropped 4; count of bases not matched to a gene: 3. CDR1 is LGHNA and CDR2 is YNFKEQ in the germline V gene. In DNA, the CDR3 is TGTGCCAGCAGCCGACTAGCGACTTACAATGAGCAGTTCTTC. Translating it yields CASSRLATYNEQFF.

The chain employs TRBV4-1 and TRBJ1-5; D may be TRBD1 (5 bases). The germline CDR1 and CDR2 sequences are MGHRA and YSYEKL. CDR3 length: 16 residues. V was pared by 4 bases and J by 0 bases, with 13 bases between. The CDR3 region has the DNA TGCGCCAGCAGCCTATCTGACAGAAATAGCAATCAGCCCCAGCATTTT. It encodes CASSLSDRNSNQPQHF.

The chain is built from TRBV7-2 and TRBJ1-2; D is undetermined. Germline V gene lookup returns CDR1 SGHTA and CDR2 FQGNSA. Trimming stripped 3 bases from V and 3 bases from J, with 11 bases between. This CDR3 spans 14 amino acids. The CDR3 coding sequence is TGTGCCAGCAGCTTTACTAACATGGACTATGGCTACACCTTC. Protein: CASSFTNMDYGYTF.